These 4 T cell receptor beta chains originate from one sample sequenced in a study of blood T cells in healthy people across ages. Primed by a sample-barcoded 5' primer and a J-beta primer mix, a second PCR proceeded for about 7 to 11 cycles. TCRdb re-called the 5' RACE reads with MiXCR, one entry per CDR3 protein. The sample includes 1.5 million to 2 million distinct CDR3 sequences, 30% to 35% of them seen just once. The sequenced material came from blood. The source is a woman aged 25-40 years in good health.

CDR3 sequence reads: CASSSRGLGNEQFF. The CDR3 nucleotides read TGTGCCAGCAGCTCTCGGGGCCTTGGCAATGAGCAGTTCTTC. The chain combines TRBV5-5 with TRBJ2-1, with D perhaps matching TRBD1 or TRBD2 (5 bases each). Between the trimmed V and J ends, which lost 3 bases and 6 bases, there was a span of 13 bases. Germline CDR1 reads SGHKS; CDR2 reads YYEKEE (reference sequence). This CDR3 has 14 amino acids. The complete variable domain, with remaining parts taken from reference TRBV5-5 and TRBJ2-1, reads DAGVTQSPTHLIKTRGQQVTLRCSPISGHKSVSWYQQVLGQGPQFIFQYYEKEERGRGNFPDRFSARQFPNYSSELNVNALLLGDSALYLCASSSRGLGNEQFFGPGTRLTVL.

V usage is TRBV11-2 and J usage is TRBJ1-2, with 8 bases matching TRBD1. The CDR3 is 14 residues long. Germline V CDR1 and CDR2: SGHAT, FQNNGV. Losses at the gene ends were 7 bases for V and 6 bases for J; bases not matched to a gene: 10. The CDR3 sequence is CASTQLRGLDGYTF. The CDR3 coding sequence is TGTGCCAGCACCCAACTCAGGGGGCTGGATGGCTACACCTTC.

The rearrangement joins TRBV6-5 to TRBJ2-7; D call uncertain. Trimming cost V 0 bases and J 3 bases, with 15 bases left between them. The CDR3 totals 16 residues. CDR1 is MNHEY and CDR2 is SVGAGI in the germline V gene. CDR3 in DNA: TGTGCCAGCAGTTACTCATACACGCGGCGAGGCTACGAGCAGTACTTC. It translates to CASSYSYTRRGYEQYF.

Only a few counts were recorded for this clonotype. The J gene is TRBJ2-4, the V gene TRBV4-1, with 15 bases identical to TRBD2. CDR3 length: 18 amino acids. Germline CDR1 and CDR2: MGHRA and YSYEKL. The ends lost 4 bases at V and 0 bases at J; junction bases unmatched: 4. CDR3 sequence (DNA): TGCGCCAGCAGCCCGGGACTAGCGGGAGGATCAGCCAAAAACATTCAGTACTTC. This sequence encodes CASSPGLAGGSAKNIQYF.